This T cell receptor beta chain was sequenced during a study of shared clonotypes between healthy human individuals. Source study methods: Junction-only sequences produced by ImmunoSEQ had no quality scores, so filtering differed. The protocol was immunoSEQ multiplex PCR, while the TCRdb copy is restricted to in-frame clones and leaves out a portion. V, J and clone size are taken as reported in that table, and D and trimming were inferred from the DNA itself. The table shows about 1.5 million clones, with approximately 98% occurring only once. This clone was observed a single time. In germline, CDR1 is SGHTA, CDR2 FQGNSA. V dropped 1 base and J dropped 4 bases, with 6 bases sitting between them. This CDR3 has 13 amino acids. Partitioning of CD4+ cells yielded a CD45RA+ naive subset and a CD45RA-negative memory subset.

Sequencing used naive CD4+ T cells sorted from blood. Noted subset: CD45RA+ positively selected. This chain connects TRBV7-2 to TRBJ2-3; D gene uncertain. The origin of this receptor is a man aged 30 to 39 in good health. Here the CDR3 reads CASSLVSADTQYF. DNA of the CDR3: TGTGCCAGCAGCTTAGTGTCTGCAGATACGCAGTATTTT.